Shown below are 30 T cell receptor beta chains from a single sample sequenced in a study of CD8+CD57+ T cells in acquired aplastic anemia (dated by TCRdb to 2016 to 2019). Sequencing relied on an Illumina HiSeq 2000. Genomic DNA was used as template for profiling of TCR beta VDJ combinations and CDR3 sequences. TCRdb trimmed the raw reads at Q25, called clones with MiXCR and kept productive beta chains. Rows matching on CDR3 protein sequence are summarized as one entry with the most common DNA and genes. In this sample the table shows around 170,000 distinct CDR3 sequences, just over 45% of which occur a single time. The biggest ten clones account for approximately 3% of the sample. The sequenced sample was sorted CD4+, CD8+, or CD8+CD57+ T cells (not recorded which) from PBMCs. The source of these receptors is a human donor in good health.

This sequence joins TRBV19 and TRBJ2-2; no firm D call. Per the germline V gene, CDR1 is LNHDA and CDR2 is SQIVND (reference sequence). The V and J ends lost 6 bases and 7 bases respectively, with 9 bases between them. The CDR3 loop spans 12 amino acids. The DNA of the CDR3 is TGTGCCAGTAGCAATAAGTTCGGGGAGCTGTTTTTT. Amino acids: CASSNKFGELFF.

Many counts were recorded for this clonotype. The chain employs TRBV6-2 or TRBV6-3 and TRBJ2-7; no firm D call. V dropped 2 bases and J dropped 0 bases, with 11 bases sitting between them. CDR1 and CDR2 (germline): MNHEY, SVGEGT. This CDR3 is 15 amino acids long. The CDR3 region is CASSYHQRSSYEQYF. CDR3 nucleotides: TGTGCCAGCAGTTACCACCAACGTTCCTCCTACGAGCAGTACTTC.

The chain joins TRBV7-3 to TRBJ1-6, with D hard to call. The germline CDR1 and CDR2 sequences are SGHTA and FQGTGA. V lost 1 base, J lost 10 bases, and 5 bases lay in between. The CDR3 spans 12 residues. The CDR3, as DNA: TGTGCCAGCAGCTTAAATGGCTCACCCCTCCACTTT. Translation gives CASSLNGSPLHF.

In this sample, this clonotype turned up a few times. The gene calls are TRBV15 and TRBJ2-5, with 10 bases lining up with TRBD2. With V trimmed by 6 bases and J by 2 bases, 6 bases remained unmatched. CDR3 size: 15 residues. The germline gives CDR1 LNHNV, CDR2 YYDKDF (reference sequence). The CDR3 sequence: CATSPTSGKQETQYF. As DNA, the CDR3 is TGTGCCACCAGTCCAACTAGCGGGAAACAAGAGACCCAGTACTTC.

This clonotype was observed many times. The chain recombines TRBV20-1 with TRBJ1-2; TRBD1 matches at 8 bases. Germline CDR1 reads DFQATT; CDR2 reads SNEGSKA (reference sequence). The CDR3 spans 15 residues. With 1 base clipped from V and 4 bases from J, the junction kept 8 bases outside the gene matches. In DNA, the CDR3 is TGCAGTGCTAGAGGTACCGGGACAGGAGGCTATGGCTACACCTTC. Encoded protein: CSARGTGTGGYGYTF.

In this sample, this clonotype turned up many times. This chain connects TRBV5-4 to TRBJ2-6, with TRBD1 as a possible D gene (6 bases). V lost 4 bases, J lost 0 bases, and 17 bases lay in between. The CDR3 is 18 amino acids. Germline CDR1 reads SGHNT; CDR2 reads YYREEE (reference sequence). As DNA, the CDR3 is TGTGCCAGCAGCGCATACAGGGCCCTCTTCTCTGGGGCCAACGTCCTGACTTTC. Translating gives CASSAYRALFSGANVLTF.

This clonotype was counted at least ten times. The chain joins TRBV6-5 to TRBJ1-2, with 8 bases that match TRBD1. The CDR3 is made up of 15 amino acids. Germline loops: CDR1 MNHEY, CDR2 SVGAGI. V was pared by 0 bases and J by 9 bases, with 9 bases of the junction left unmatched. The CDR3 is CASSYSISGQGRYTF. CDR3 in DNA: TGTGCCAGCAGTTACTCGATTTCTGGACAGGGTCGCTACACCTTC.

The gene calls are TRBV7-2 and TRBJ1-5, with D possibly TRBD1 on 5 matching bases. V shed 8 bases and J shed 5 bases, with 16 bases lying between them. The CDR3 is 14 residues long. Germline CDR1 reads SGHTA; CDR2 reads FQGNSA. For the CDR3, the DNA is TGTGCCAGCTCACCACAGACGGGGGATCAGCCCCAGCATTTT. It codes for CASSPQTGDQPQHF.

This clonotype showed up just a few times. The CDR3 region is CAISESTSVYEQYF. The CDR3 DNA reads as TGTGCCATCAGTGAGTCTACTAGCGTATACGAGCAGTACTTC. The rearrangement joins TRBV10-3 to TRBJ2-7; 7 bases match TRBD2. The CDR3 loop spans 14 amino acids. With 0 bases clipped from V and 4 bases from J, the junction kept 3 bases outside the gene matches. Germline V CDR1 and CDR2: ENHRY, SYGVKD.

The chain links TRBV24-1 to TRBJ2-3, with no clear D. The V gene lost 9 bases and the J gene lost 2 bases, with 11 bases spanning the gap. The CDR3 covers 13 residues. The germline gives CDR1 KGHDR, CDR2 SFDVKD. The CDR3 DNA sequence: TGTGCCACCGAAGCATCTACCACAGATACGCAGTATTTT. Translated: CATEASTTDTQYF.

This CDR3 reads CALTGAWGSPLHF. The CDR3 DNA reads TGTGCTCTGACAGGGGCGTGGGGTTCACCCCTCCACTTT. The rearrangement uses TRBV2 and TRBJ1-6; 8 positions match TRBD1. The CDR3 loop spans 13 amino acids. Germline V gene sequence: CDR1 SNHLY, CDR2 FYNNEI.

This clonotype was observed a handful of times. A much larger clone sits a single nucleotide away, making a read error possible. The chain employs TRBV4-1 and TRBJ2-5; TRBD2 aligns across 15 bases. After removal of 4 bases from V and 6 bases from J, the junction contained 6 bases not matched to a gene. The CDR3 spans 16 residues. Germline lookup yields CDR1 MGHRA and CDR2 YSYEKL. The CDR3 reads CASSLGLAGGQQTQYF. The CDR3 nucleotides are TGCGCCAGCAGCCTTGGACTAGCGGGAGGGCAACAGACCCAGTACTTC.

This clonotype was seen many times. The rearrangement links TRBV20-1 to TRBJ2-7; TRBD2 might be the D (5 bases). The germline gives CDR1 DFQATT, CDR2 SNEGSKA (reference sequence). V was pared by 6 bases and J by 6 bases, with 15 bases between. The CDR3 runs to 12 residues. Written as DNA, the CDR3 is TGCAGTGCCCGAGTCACGGAGGTCGAGCAGTACGTC. Its translation: CSARVTEVEQYV.

This clonotype was counted many times. The chain couples TRBV6-2 or TRBV6-3 to TRBJ1-2; D unclear. The CDR3 is 12 amino acids. Trimming stripped 0 bases from V and 8 bases from J, with 7 bases between. Germline CDR1 and CDR2: MNHEY and SVGEGT. The CDR3 sequence: CASSYSTRGYTF. The CDR3 DNA follows: TGTGCCAGCAGTTACTCGACTAGAGGCTACACCTTC.

The chain has TRBV20-1 and TRBJ2-3, with unresolved D. Germline assignment: CDR1 DFQATT and CDR2 SNEGSKA (reference sequence). The CDR3 extends over 12 amino acids. Trimming pared 5 bases from V and 2 bases from J, leaving 8 bases between. CDR3 loop: CSAPPATDTQYF. CDR3 sequence (DNA): TGCAGTGCTCCCCCAGCCACAGATACGCAGTATTTT.

The rearrangement links TRBV15 to TRBJ1-5; D not certain. Germline CDR1 is LNHNV and CDR2 is YYDKDF (reference sequence). V was shortened by 0 bases and J by 1 base, with 7 bases between the two germline ends. This CDR3 comprises 15 residues. The chain's CDR3 is CATSRDGLSNQPQHF. The CDR3 bases are TGTGCCACCAGCAGAGATGGTTTGAGCAATCAGCCCCAGCATTTT. The variable domain in full, with the rest retrieved from reference TRBV15 and TRBJ1-5, is DAMVIQNPRYQVTQFGKPVTLSCSQTLNHNVMYWYQQKSSQAPKLLFHYYDKDFNNEADTPDNFQSRRPNTSFCFLDIRSPGLGDTAMYLCATSRDGLSNQPQHFGDGTRLSIL.

J is TRBJ1-2 and V is TRBV19; TRBD1 might be the D (6 bases). Looked up from germline, CDR1 is LNHDA and CDR2 is SQIVND (reference sequence). Trimming left V 5 bases short and J 3 bases short, with 10 bases between. The CDR3 runs 13 residues. This CDR3 is CASSYRTDYGYTF. The CDR3 bases are TGTGCCAGTAGTTATAGGACAGACTATGGCTACACCTTC.

This clonotype was picked up many times. This chain uses TRBV9 with TRBJ2-7; no reliable D call. Germline CDR1 is SGDLS and CDR2 is YYNGEE. This CDR3 spans 13 amino acids. V lost 2 bases to trimming and J lost 1 base, with 7 bases between them. CDR3 residues: CASSVGLSYEQYF. The CDR3 nucleotides read TGTGCCAGCAGCGTGGGATTGTCCTACGAGCAGTACTTC.

This clonotype was picked up many times. The gene calls are TRBV20-1 and TRBJ2-7; 14 bases match TRBD2. Germline-derived CDR1 and CDR2 are DFQATT and SNEGSKA (reference sequence). J gave up 5 bases and V 5 bases, and 2 bases lay outside the gene matches. The CDR3 spans 13 residues. CDR3 residues: CSARTSGRNEQYF. CDR3 nucleotides: TGCAGTGCTCGGACTAGCGGGAGGAACGAGCAGTACTTC.

The chain has TRBV2 and TRBJ1-1; TRBD1 agrees at 9 bases. This CDR3 contains 14 residues. Germline assignment: CDR1 SNHLY and CDR2 FYNNEI. Losses at the gene ends were 7 bases for V and 7 bases for J; bases not matched to a gene: 10. CDR3 protein: CASILQGASGEAFF. The CDR3, as DNA: TGTGCCAGCATTCTACAGGGGGCGTCGGGTGAAGCTTTCTTT.

This clonotype was seen more than once but under ten times. The rearrangement uses TRBV29-1 and TRBJ1-5; 7 nucleotides match TRBD1. The germline CDR1 and CDR2 sequences are SQVTM and ANQGSEA. The V gene end was trimmed by 4 bases and the J gene end by 3 bases; junction bases not matched to a gene: 3. CDR3 size: 13 residues. CDR3 nucleotides: TGCAGCGTTGGACAGGGACTCAATCAGCCCCAGCATTTT. Its protein is CSVGQGLNQPQHF.

The rearrangement links TRBV20-1 to TRBJ1-6; TRBD1 matches 7 bases. The CDR3 contains 15 residues. Germline CDR1 reads DFQATT; CDR2 reads SNEGSKA (reference sequence). Trimming cost V 4 bases and J 10 bases; bases outside gene matches: 13. The CDR3 region is CSANQIGTERSPLHF. In DNA, the CDR3 is TGCAGTGCTAACCAGATAGGGACAGAAAGGTCACCCCTCCACTTT.

This clonotype was detected ten times or more. CDR3: CASSLRLSGRNTGELFF. The DNA of the CDR3 is TGTGCCAGCAGCCTCCGACTTAGCGGGAGGAACACCGGGGAGCTGTTTTTT. This chain links TRBV4-2 with TRBJ2-2, with TRBD2 matching over 9 bases. CDR1 is LGHNA, CDR2 YNFKEQ, per germline. The V gene end was trimmed by 4 bases and the J gene end by 1 base; junction bases not matched to a gene: 7. The CDR3 spans 17 residues.

CDR3 loop: CASSIREGLDWNTGELFF. The CDR3 DNA reads as TGTGCCAGTAGTATTAGGGAGGGGCTAGACTGGAACACCGGGGAGCTGTTTTTT. This chain uses TRBV19 with TRBJ2-2; 7 bases line up with TRBD2. After removal of 3 bases from V and 1 base from J, the junction contained 11 bases not matched to a gene. The CDR3 loop spans 18 amino acids. Per germline, CDR1 LNHDA and CDR2 SQIVND (reference sequence).

This clonotype was detected only once. The chain has TRBV19 and TRBJ2-7; 11 nucleotides match TRBD2. Trimming took 3 bases from V and 5 from J; bases not matched to a gene: 6. The CDR3 runs to 15 residues. Germline CDR1 is LNHDA and CDR2 is SQIVND (reference sequence). As DNA, the CDR3 is TGTGCCAGTAGTATTTTACTAGCGGGAGCCGACGAGCAGTACTTC. Protein: CASSILLAGADEQYF.

About this clonotype itself: With a much larger clone just one base away, this may be a read error. V is TRBV14 and J is TRBJ2-7; weak D call: TRBD2 (6 bases). Deletions cut 0 bases from V and 1 base from J, with 16 bases between. This CDR3 comprises 17 residues. Germline V CDR1 and CDR2: SGHDN, FVKESK. CDR3 bases: TGTGCCAGCAGCCAAGATGGGGCTAGCGCGAGATCCTACGAGCAGTACTTC. It specifies CASSQDGASARSYEQYF.

At least ten counts were recorded for this clonotype. This rearrangement joins TRBV20-1 to TRBJ2-5; D possibly uses TRBD1 or TRBD2 (6 bases each). Per germline, CDR1 DFQATT and CDR2 SNEGSKA (reference sequence). The CDR3 length is 15 residues. Trimming left V 5 bases short and J 4 bases short, with 20 bases between. The DNA of the CDR3 is TGCAGTGCTTCTAGCGCCCGGACAGCCCGAGAGACCCAGTACTTC. Its translation: CSASSARTARETQYF.

V is TRBV11-2 and J is TRBJ2-1; either TRBD1 or TRBD2 may fit D (5 bases each). The germline V gene encodes CDR1 SGHAT and CDR2 FQNNGV. The V end lost 0 bases, the J end lost 3 bases, and 15 bases lay between the germline ends. The CDR3 has 17 residues. The chain's CDR3 is CASSLDLGGDLYNEQFF. The CDR3 DNA reads TGTGCCAGCAGCTTAGATTTAGGTGGGGACCTCTACAATGAGCAGTTCTTC.

In this sample, this clonotype turned up many times. This sequence joins TRBV29-1 and TRBJ1-2; D is unclear. CDR1 and CDR2 from the germline V gene are SQVTM and ANQGSEA. Trimming took off 4 bases at V and 8 bases at J, with 14 bases between the two ends. This CDR3 has 12 amino acids. For the CDR3, the DNA is TGCAGCGTTGGTGGAAAGGTAGAGGGCTACACCTTC. It yields the protein CSVGGKVEGYTF. The entire variable domain, with the rest obtained from reference TRBV29-1 and TRBJ1-2, is as follows: SAVISQKPSRDICQRGTSLTIQCQVDSQVTMMFWYRQQPGQSLTLIATANQGSEATYESGFVIDKFPISRPNLTFSTLTVSNMSPEDSSIYLCSVGGKVEGYTFGSGTRLTVV.

This clonotype was observed once. The rearrangement uses TRBV9 and TRBJ1-4, with 7 bases fitting TRBD1. V lost 4 bases and J lost 8; bases outside the gene matches: 8. The CDR3 totals 14 residues. Germline CDR1 SGDLS, CDR2 YYNGEE. This CDR3 reads CASSPWDSREKLFF. The CDR3 DNA sequence: TGTGCCAGCAGCCCTTGGGACAGCAGAGAAAAACTGTTTTTT.